This T cell receptor beta chain appears in the sequencing data of a study of blood T cell repertoires in COVID-19. Background on the study: Both acute and convalescent COVID-19 samples were obtained from the United States, Italy and Spain. T cells, B-cell-depleted T cells, or PBMCs supplied cDNA or gDNA.

Assay used: immunoSEQ multiplex PCR; TCRdb lists only in-frame clones, some missing. Among about 370,000 clones listed, around 87% were seen once. Trimming left V 3 bases short and J 1 base short, with 11 bases between. Germline V gene sequence: CDR1 ENHRY, CDR2 SYGVKD. CDR3 length equals 15 residues. The clonotype was recovered from a woman aged 25 to 45 with COVID-19, enrolled during active disease. Sequenced input: peripheral blood. V is TRBV10-3 and J is TRBJ2-3; D perhaps matches TRBD2 (7 bases). In DNA, the CDR3 is TGTGCCATCAGTGAAGGGGGGGCGGGCACAGATACGCAGTATTTT. It translates to CAISEGGAGTDTQYF.